Listed below are T cell receptor beta chains from one sample, sequenced in a study of control samples from healthy donors and cancer patients. Assay used: immunoSEQ multiplex PCR; TCRdb lists only in-frame clones, some missing. This table holds around 200,000 clones, 90% to 95% found once. The material sequenced was blood. These receptors were obtained from a man younger than 35 in good health. CDR3s include the opening cysteine and the closing phenylalanine or tryptophan.

V gene	J gene	CDR3 protein
TRBV9	TRBJ2-2	CASSVDLLNTGELFF
TRBV7-3	TRBJ2-4	CASSSSGEQDIQYF
TRBV5-1	TRBJ2-5	CASSRGAFQETQYF
TRBV5-8	TRBJ2-3	CASSAGTAGSTDTQYF
TRBV11-2	TRBJ1-4	CASSLTGGNEKLFF
TRBV5-1	TRBJ1-2	CASSLAAGGDGYTF
TRBV7-3	TRBJ2-2	CASSFAADGELFF
TRBV5-6	TRBJ1-6	CASSYRTGNNSPLHF
TRBV19	TRBJ2-7	CASSQRNRNEQYF
TRBV5-1	TRBJ1-2	CASGKGPSVDYTF
TRBV2	TRBJ1-2	CASSDPPGGPDYGYTF
TRBV7-6	TRBJ1-6	CASSRGQVNSPLHF
TRBV29-1	TRBJ2-1	CSVSGLAGAGNEQFF
TRBV5-1	TRBJ2-5	CASSLSPGLVGSETQYF
TRBV6-5	TRBJ1-6	CASSPPGENSPLHF
TRBV2	TRBJ1-1	CASTKHGTGNTEAFF
TRBV9	TRBJ2-3	CASSLLQGDTQYF